These 5 T cell receptor beta chains share one sample of origin, sequenced in a study of T cell changes during pregnancy in multiple sclerosis. Sequencing used immunoSEQ multiplex PCR; TCRdb keeps in-frame clones, though not all of them. The sample has fewer than 85,000 clones; 90% to 95% are singletons. The sequencing used peripheral blood, collected in the second trimester of pregnancy. The receptors stem from a female donor with multiple sclerosis, enrolled in a pregnancy study.

This clone was detected only once. The chain has TRBV27 and TRBJ2-1; D uncertain. The CDR3 length is 16 residues. The V end lost 6 bases, the J end lost 6 bases, and 21 bases lay between the germline ends. The germline V gene has CDR1 MNHEY and CDR2 SMNVEV (reference sequence). This CDR3 is CASSPSQLPLSNEQFF. In nucleotides, the CDR3 is TGTGCCAGCAGCCCAAGTCAACTCCCCTTGTCCAATGAGCAGTTCTTC.

The chain joins TRBV18 to TRBJ2-1, with 9 nucleotides matching TRBD1. V trimming: 3 bases; J trimming: 7 bases; junction bases outside the gene matches: 10. Looked up from germline, CDR1 is KGHSH and CDR2 is LQKENI. The CDR3 runs 16 residues. The CDR3: CASSPYRGPGGNEQFF. CDR3 in DNA: TGTGCCAGCTCACCCTACAGGGGGCCGGGAGGAAATGAGCAGTTCTTC.

The gene calls are TRBV9 and TRBJ2-2; D perhaps matches TRBD2 (5 bases). V lost 1 base to trimming and J lost 3 bases, with 19 bases between them. Germline V CDR1 and CDR2: SGDLS, YYNGEE. The CDR3 length is 18 residues. CDR3 residues: CASSVSGPRGRDTGELFF. CDR3 bases: TGTGCCAGCAGCGTAAGCGGACCTCGGGGTAGGGACACCGGGGAGCTGTTTTTT.

The rearrangement joins TRBV15 to TRBJ2-7, with TRBD1 identical over 9 bases. Losses at the gene ends were 0 bases for V and 5 bases for J; bases not matched to a gene: 8. This CDR3 is 16 amino acids long. Germline V gene lookup returns CDR1 LNHNV and CDR2 YYDKDF (reference sequence). The CDR3 protein is CATSRDPGQGKDEQYF. CDR3 coding DNA: TGTGCCACCAGCAGAGACCCGGGACAGGGCAAGGACGAGCAGTACTTC.

J is TRBJ2-5 and V is TRBV18, with TRBD1 matching over 9 bases. Germline trimming cut 4 bases from V and 4 bases from J; bases unmatched to any gene: 1. The CDR3 length is 13 residues. From germline, CDR1 is KGHSH and CDR2 LQKENI. The CDR3 bases are TGTGCCAGCTCACAGGGACAGGGAGAGACCCAGTACTTC. Translation gives CASSQGQGETQYF.